The clone carrying this T cell receptor beta chain was counted between two and nine times. Constant-segment primers served in 5'RACE that generated TCR alpha and TCR beta cDNA libraries bearing sample barcodes and UMIs. Using its own MiXCR run on the 5' RACE reads, TCRdb lists one record per CDR3 protein. The sample consists of 350,000 to 450,000 distinct CDR3 sequences, over 15% of them appearing once. The data originate from a study of T-cell memory formation after mild COVID-19. CDR3 length equals 19 residues. This receptor was taken from an adult woman who had mild COVID-19 (a few samples of this study predate the infection). Cell type and time point are not known. Sequenced input: PBMCs or a T cell subset sorted from them (not recorded which). The rearrangement joins TRBV21-1 to TRBJ1-1. TRBV21-1 is a known pseudogene. The CDR3 loop reads CASSKSRRDRTCCITEAFF. CDR3 coding DNA: TGTGCCAGCAGCAAATCCCGCAGGGACCGAACTTGTTGTATCACTGAAGCTTTCTTT.